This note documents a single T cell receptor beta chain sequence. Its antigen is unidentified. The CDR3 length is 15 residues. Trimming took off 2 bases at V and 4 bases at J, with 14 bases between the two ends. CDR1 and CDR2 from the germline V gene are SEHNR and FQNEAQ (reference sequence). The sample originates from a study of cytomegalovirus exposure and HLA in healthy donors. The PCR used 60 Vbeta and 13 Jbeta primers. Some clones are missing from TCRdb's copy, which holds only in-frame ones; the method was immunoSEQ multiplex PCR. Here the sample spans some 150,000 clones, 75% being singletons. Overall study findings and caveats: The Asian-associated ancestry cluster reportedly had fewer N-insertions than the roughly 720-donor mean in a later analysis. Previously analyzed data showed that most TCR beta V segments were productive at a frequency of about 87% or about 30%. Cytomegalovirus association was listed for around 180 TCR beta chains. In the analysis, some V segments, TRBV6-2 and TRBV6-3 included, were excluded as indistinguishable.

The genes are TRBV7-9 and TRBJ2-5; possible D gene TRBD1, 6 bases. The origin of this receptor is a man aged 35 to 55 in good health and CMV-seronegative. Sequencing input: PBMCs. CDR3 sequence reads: CASSLFGGGGETQYF. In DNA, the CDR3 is TGTGCCAGCAGCTTATTTGGTGGGGGCGGAGAGACCCAGTACTTC. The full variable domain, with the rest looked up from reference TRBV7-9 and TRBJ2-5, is DTGVSQNPRHKITKRGQNVTFRCDPISEHNRLYWYRQTLGQGPEFLTYFQNEAQLEKSRLLSDRFSAERPKGSFSTLEIQRTEQGDSAMYLCASSLFGGGGETQYFGPGTRLLVL.